The T cell receptor beta chain described here comes from a study of blood T cell repertoires in COVID-19. Study context: PBMCs, B-cell-depleted T cells, or T cells were the source of the cDNA or gDNA that made up the material.

The authors' processing: Reference gene primer amplification gave nucleated cell count estimates. Profiled with immunoSEQ multiplex PCR; TCRdb holds only in-frame clones, not every one. Clonal size and the V and J genes are those of that table, whereas D and trimming came from the DNA. The repertoire holds 150,000 or so clones, with approximately 90% as singletons. This clone was observed a handful of times. The CDR3 consists of 16 residues. CDR1 and CDR2 from the germline V gene are SEHNR and FQNEAQ (reference sequence). The J segment lost 3 bases and the V segment lost 6 bases, leaving 11 bases of the junction unmatched.

The sample comprised peripheral blood. This chain links TRBV7-9 with TRBJ2-7; 10 bases are shared with TRBD1. The sequence came from a man aged 55 to 70 with acute or convalescent COVID-19. This chain's CDR3 is CASRNPGTGAVYEQYV. The CDR3 DNA follows: TGTGCCAGCAGGAATCCCGGGACAGGGGCGGTCTACGAGCAGTACGTC.